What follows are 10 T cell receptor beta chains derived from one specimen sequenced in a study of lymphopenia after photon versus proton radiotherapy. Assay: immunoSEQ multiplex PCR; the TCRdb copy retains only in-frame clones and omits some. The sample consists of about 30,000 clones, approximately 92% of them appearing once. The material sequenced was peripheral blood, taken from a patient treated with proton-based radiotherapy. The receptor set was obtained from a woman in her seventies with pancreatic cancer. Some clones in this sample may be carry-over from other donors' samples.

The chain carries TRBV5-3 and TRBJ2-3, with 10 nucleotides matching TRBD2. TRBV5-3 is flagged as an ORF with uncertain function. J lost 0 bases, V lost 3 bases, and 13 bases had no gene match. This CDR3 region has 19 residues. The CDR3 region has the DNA TGTGCCAGAAGCTCGAAACGACTAGCGGGTTCCACTAGCACAGATACGCAGTATTTT. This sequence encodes CARSSKRLAGSTSTDTQYF.

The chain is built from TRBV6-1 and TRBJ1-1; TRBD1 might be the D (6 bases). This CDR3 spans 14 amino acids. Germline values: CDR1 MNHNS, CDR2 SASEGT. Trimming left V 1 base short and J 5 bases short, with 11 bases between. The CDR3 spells CASSEDRAITEAFF. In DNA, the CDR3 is TGTGCCAGCAGTGAAGACAGGGCCATTACTGAAGCTTTCTTT.

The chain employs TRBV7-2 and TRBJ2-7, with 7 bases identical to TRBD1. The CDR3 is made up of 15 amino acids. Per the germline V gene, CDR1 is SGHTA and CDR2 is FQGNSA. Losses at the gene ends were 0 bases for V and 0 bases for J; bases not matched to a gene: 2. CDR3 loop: CASSLAGTDSYEQYF. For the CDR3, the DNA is TGTGCCAGCAGCTTAGCCGGGACAGACTCCTACGAGCAGTACTTC.

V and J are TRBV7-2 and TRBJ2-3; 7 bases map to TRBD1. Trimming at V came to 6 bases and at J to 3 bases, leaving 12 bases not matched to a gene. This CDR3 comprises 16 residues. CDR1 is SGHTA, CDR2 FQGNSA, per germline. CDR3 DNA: TGTGCCAGCAGATCCCTCCGGGACAGTGTTACAGATACGCAGTATTTT. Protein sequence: CASRSLRDSVTDTQYF.

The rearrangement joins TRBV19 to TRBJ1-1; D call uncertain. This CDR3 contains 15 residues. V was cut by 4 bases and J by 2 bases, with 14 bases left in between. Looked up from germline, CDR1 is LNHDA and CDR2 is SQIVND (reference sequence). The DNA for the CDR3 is TGTGCCAGTAGTAAATTGGAGGATCGAAACACTGAAGCTTTCTTT. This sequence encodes CASSKLEDRNTEAFF.

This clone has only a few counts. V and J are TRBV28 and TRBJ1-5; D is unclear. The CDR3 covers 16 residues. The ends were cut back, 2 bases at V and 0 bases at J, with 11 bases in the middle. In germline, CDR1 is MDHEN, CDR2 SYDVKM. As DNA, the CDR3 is TGTGCCAGCAGTTTAGCACAGATGAATAGCAATCAGCCCCAGCATTTT. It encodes CASSLAQMNSNQPQHF.

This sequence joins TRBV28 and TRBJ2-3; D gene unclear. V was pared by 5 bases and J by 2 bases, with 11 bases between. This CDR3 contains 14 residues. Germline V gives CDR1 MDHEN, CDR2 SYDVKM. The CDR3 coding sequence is TGTGCCAGCAGTCGCCTTGGGGACACAGATACGCAGTATTTT. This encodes CASSRLGDTDTQYF. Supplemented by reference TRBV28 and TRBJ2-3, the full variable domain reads DVKVTQSSRYLVKRTGEKVFLECVQDMDHENMFWYRQDPGLGLRLIYFSYDVKMKEKGDIPEGYSVSREKKERFSLILESASTNQTSMYLCASSRLGDTDTQYFGPGTRLTVL.

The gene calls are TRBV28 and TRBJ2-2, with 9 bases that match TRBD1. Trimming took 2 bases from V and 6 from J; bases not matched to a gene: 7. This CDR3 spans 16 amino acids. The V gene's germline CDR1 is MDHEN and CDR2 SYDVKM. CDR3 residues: CASSLTGQGTAGELFF. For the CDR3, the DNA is TGTGCCAGCAGTTTAACGGGACAGGGCACCGCCGGGGAGCTGTTTTTT.

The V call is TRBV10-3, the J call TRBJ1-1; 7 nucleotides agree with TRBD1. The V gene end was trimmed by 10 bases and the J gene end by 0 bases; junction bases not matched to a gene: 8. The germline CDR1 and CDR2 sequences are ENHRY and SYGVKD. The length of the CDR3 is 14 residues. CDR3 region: CARPGQTLNTEAFF. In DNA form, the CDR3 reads TGTGCCAGGCCGGGACAGACCTTGAACACTGAAGCTTTCTTT.

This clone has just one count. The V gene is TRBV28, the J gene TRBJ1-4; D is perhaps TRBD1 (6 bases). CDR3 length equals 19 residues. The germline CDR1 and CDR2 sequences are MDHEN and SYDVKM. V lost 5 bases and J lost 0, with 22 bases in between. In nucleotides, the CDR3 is TGTGCCAGCAGTAGTGTTGTCGGGGGACAAAGTGCAACTAATGAAAAACTGTTTTTT. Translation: CASSSVVGGQSATNEKLFF.